Each of the 30 T cell receptor beta chains below was sequenced from the same sample in a study of T cell repertoires in cytomegalovirus infection. TCRdb re-derived calls from the reads in MiXCR, one entry per CDR3 protein. The table includes approximately 1,000,000 distinct CDR3 sequences, under 40% detected once. Their specific antigens are unknown. This sample comprised cultured CD8+ T cells from PBMCs, obtained from culture after CMV antigen stimulation. These receptors were collected from a human donor in good health (CMV status not recorded). Some clones in this sample may be carry-over from other donors' samples.

In its sample, this clonotype was seen a few times. This chain joins TRBV27 and TRBJ2-2; 10 nucleotides match TRBD1. This CDR3 is 18 amino acids long. CDR1 MNHEY and CDR2 SMNVEV come from the germline V gene (reference sequence). J was trimmed by 4 bases and V by 4 bases; bases with no gene match: 12. The CDR3, as DNA: TGTGCCAGCAGTTCCTACGACAGGGGGCTTATTAGCACCGGGGAGCTGTTTTTT. It codes for CASSSYDRGLISTGELFF.

This clonotype showed up many times. The chain has TRBV12-3 or TRBV12-4 and TRBJ2-7; D perhaps matches TRBD2 (5 bases). The V end was cut by 1 base, the J end by 4 bases, with 17 bases between. The CDR3 contains 16 residues. The CDR3 region is CASSLEAGRGPYEQYF. DNA of the CDR3: TGTGCCAGCAGTTTAGAAGCTGGGAGAGGGCCATACGAGCAGTACTTC.

This chain connects TRBV9 to TRBJ2-3, with TRBD2 matching over 9 bases. CDR3 length: 18 amino acids. Germline-derived CDR1 and CDR2 are SGDLS and YYNGEE. Trimming took 2 bases from V and 4 from J; bases not matched to a gene: 14. The CDR3 here is CASSVSAAGGEPADTQYF. DNA of the CDR3: TGTGCCAGCAGCGTTTCCGCCGCGGGAGGGGAACCCGCAGATACGCAGTATTTT.

This sequence joins TRBV20-1 and TRBJ2-2, with D maybe TRBD1 (5 bases). With 3 bases removed from V and 1 base from J, the gap between germline ends came to 12 bases. CDR3 length equals 15 residues. The germline V gene has CDR1 DFQATT and CDR2 SNEGSKA (reference sequence). DNA of the CDR3: TGCAGTGCTAGGCCCCAGGGAATGAACACCGGGGAGCTGTTTTTT. This sequence encodes CSARPQGMNTGELFF.

This clonotype appeared many times. This chain uses TRBV7-6 with TRBJ2-7, with D possibly being TRBD1 (6 bases). V lost 8 bases to trimming and J lost 3 bases, with 8 bases between them. The length of the CDR3 is 11 residues. In germline, CDR1 is SGHVS, CDR2 FNYEAQ. The DNA for the CDR3 is TGTGCCAGCCAGGGGCTCTACGAGCAGTACTTC. Translating gives CASQGLYEQYF.

This clonotype was found a few times. V is TRBV27 and J is TRBJ1-6; possible D gene TRBD1, 5 bases. Germline loops: CDR1 MNHEY, CDR2 SMNVEV (reference sequence). The CDR3 runs to 17 residues. Trimming left V 3 bases short and J 12 bases short, with 24 bases between. The DNA of the CDR3 is TGTGCCAGCAGTTTGAACCAGCAAGGGGCCTTGACCAAACCCCTCCACTTT. It yields the protein CASSLNQQGALTKPLHF.

At least ten counts were recorded for this clonotype. J is TRBJ2-2 and V is TRBV7-2, with 7 bases that match TRBD2. Germline V lookup: CDR1 SGHTA, CDR2 FQGNSA. The CDR3 is 16 residues long. V gave up 5 bases and J gave up 2 bases; unmatched junction bases: 8. The CDR3 protein is CASSDRDYSNTGELFF. The CDR3 DNA is TGTGCCAGCAGCGACCGGGACTACAGTAACACCGGGGAGCTGTTTTTT.

This chain connects TRBV7-9 to TRBJ1-6; D is uncertain. Trimming shortened V by 9 bases and J by 7 bases, and 10 bases separated the two germline ends. Germline CDR1 is SEHNR and CDR2 is FQNEAQ (reference sequence). The CDR3 contains 12 residues. This CDR3 is CASRVANSPLHF. The CDR3 DNA is TGTGCCAGTAGAGTAGCGAATTCACCCCTCCACTTT.

This clonotype was counted many times. The rearrangement links TRBV7-2 to TRBJ2-5; D not resolved. With 7 bases removed from V and 1 base from J, the gap between germline ends came to 13 bases. The CDR3 is 14 amino acids. CDR1 is SGHTA and CDR2 is FQGNSA in the germline V gene. The CDR3 reads CASTPPVFQETQYF. The CDR3 DNA sequence: TGTGCCAGCACCCCACCTGTTTTCCAAGAGACCCAGTACTTC.

This sequence joins TRBV29-1 and TRBJ2-4, with D hard to call. Germline-derived CDR1 and CDR2 are SQVTM and ANQGSEA. Trimming pared 4 bases from V and 3 bases from J, leaving 10 bases between. The CDR3 extends over 13 amino acids. CDR3 in amino acids: CSVVWIDKNIQYF. Written as DNA, the CDR3 is TGCAGCGTTGTATGGATTGACAAAAACATTCAGTACTTC.

The chain is built from TRBV6-6 and TRBJ1-2, with 7 bases that match TRBD1. After removal of 7 bases from V and 6 bases from J, the junction contained 8 bases not matched to a gene. The CDR3 spans 13 residues. CDR1 is MNHNY and CDR2 is SVGAGI in the germline V gene (reference sequence). CDR3 sequence reads: CASTIGGGDGYTF. Written as DNA, the CDR3 is TGTGCCAGCACCATCGGAGGGGGCGATGGCTACACCTTC.

The chain is built from TRBV15 and TRBJ2-7; D is possibly TRBD1 (6 bases). The germline V gene has CDR1 LNHNV and CDR2 YYDKDF (reference sequence). Trimming took 1 base from V and 4 from J, leaving 14 bases between them. This CDR3 has 15 amino acids. The CDR3 coding sequence is TGTGCCACCAGCAGAGCTGGCCCCCAGGGGTACGAGCAGTACGTC. It codes for CATSRAGPQGYEQYV.

This chain connects TRBV13 to TRBJ1-2; D might be TRBD1 (5 bases). Germline-derived CDR1 and CDR2 are PRHDT and FYEKMQ (reference sequence). The CDR3 consists of 12 residues. The V end lost 5 bases, the J end lost 9 bases, and 13 bases lay between the germline ends. The CDR3 DNA sequence: TGTGCCAGCAGCCTTGGGACTAGGAGCTACACCTTC. Residues: CASSLGTRSYTF.

The chain is built from TRBV19 and TRBJ2-1; 8 positions agree with TRBD1. The germline CDR1 and CDR2 sequences are LNHDA and SQIVND (reference sequence). The CDR3 has 16 amino acids. Trimming removed 4 bases from V and 2 bases from J; junction bases left unmatched: 7. CDR3 in DNA: TGTGCCAGTAGTAAACGCGACAGGGGTGCCTACAATGAGCAGTTCTTC. The encoded protein is CASSKRDRGAYNEQFF.

This clonotype has more than one count but fewer than ten. The CDR3 DNA is TGTGCCAGCAGTTCTTTCGGGGGGGGGGAGACCCAGTACTTC. Protein product: CASSSFGGGETQYF. J is TRBJ2-5 and V is TRBV6-6; 8 bases align to TRBD2. This CDR3 spans 14 amino acids. Germline lookup yields CDR1 MNHNY and CDR2 SVGAGI (reference sequence). The V gene end was trimmed by 4 bases and the J gene end by 5 bases; junction bases not matched to a gene: 6.

This chain joins TRBV7-6 and TRBJ1-4; perhaps TRBD1 as D (5 bases). V was cut by 5 bases and J by 5 bases, with 15 bases left in between. The germline gives CDR1 SGHVS, CDR2 FNYEAQ. This CDR3 has 15 amino acids. CDR3: CASSNSRDGNEKLFF. The CDR3 DNA is TGTGCCAGCAGCAACTCCCGGGACGGGAATGAAAAACTGTTTTTT.

This chain uses TRBV6-6 with TRBJ1-1; 7 bases agree with TRBD1. Trimming cost V 7 bases and J 4 bases; bases outside gene matches: 6. Germline V gene sequence: CDR1 MNHNY, CDR2 SVGAGI (reference sequence). The CDR3 has 13 amino acids. CDR3 in amino acids: CASTGTDLTEAFF. The CDR3 DNA sequence: TGTGCCAGCACCGGGACAGACCTCACTGAAGCTTTCTTT.

This clonotype was recorded a few times. The chain recombines TRBV11-1 with TRBJ1-1, with 8 positions matching TRBD1. Per the germline V gene, CDR1 is SGHAT and CDR2 is FQDESV (reference sequence). The CDR3 extends over 18 amino acids. The V and J ends lost 7 bases and 4 bases, in that order; junction bases with no gene match: 20. This CDR3 reads CASTEAPGQVVFGTEAFF. Written as DNA, the CDR3 is TGTGCCAGCACCGAAGCACCGGGACAGGTCGTTTTTGGCACTGAAGCTTTCTTT. Supplemented by reference TRBV11-1 and TRBJ1-1, the full variable domain reads EAEVAQSPRYKITEKSQAVAFWCDPISGHATLYWYRQILGQGPELLVQFQDESVVDDSQLPKDRFSAERLKGVDSTLKIQPAELGDSAMYLCASTEAPGQVVFGTEAFFGQGTRLTVV.

Regarding this clonotype: This may be a read error, as it is one base from a much larger clone. This rearrangement joins TRBV7-8 to TRBJ2-1, with D possibly being TRBD1 (5 bases). Per the germline V gene, CDR1 is SGHVS and CDR2 is FQNEAQ. This CDR3 is built from 16 residues. The germline V and J ends were trimmed by 6 bases and 5 bases, with 20 bases remaining between them. The CDR3 loop is CASSIWVGLVDNEQFF. CDR3 bases: TGTGCCAGCAGTATTTGGGTGGGGCTAGTGGACAATGAGCAGTTCTTC.

The V gene is TRBV4-3, the J gene TRBJ1-3; D is uncertain. Trimming pared 1 base from V and 0 bases from J, leaving 4 bases between. Germline CDR1 reads LGHNA; CDR2 reads YSLEER. This CDR3 is 14 amino acids long. The CDR3 DNA reads as TGCGCCAGCAGCCAAGGGTCCTCTGGAAACACCATATATTTT. It encodes CASSQGSSGNTIYF.

V gene TRBV2 combines with J gene TRBJ1-1; 9 bases align to TRBD1. The CDR3 extends over 13 amino acids. Unmatched junction bases numbered 6, after V lost 7 bases and J lost 6 bases. Germline CDR1 is SNHLY and CDR2 is FYNNEI. The CDR3 region has the DNA TGTGCCAGCACCGGGACAGGGAGTGCTGAAGCTTTCTTT. As protein: CASTGTGSAEAFF.

This clonotype was counted once. The chain couples TRBV27 to TRBJ2-1; 10 positions agree with TRBD2. Germline V lookup: CDR1 MNHEY, CDR2 SMNVEV (reference sequence). This CDR3 has 13 residues. V dropped 7 bases and J dropped 7; count of bases not matched to a gene: 4. The CDR3 sequence is CASKAGGWNEQFF. CDR3 coding DNA: TGTGCCAGCAAAGCGGGGGGGTGGAATGAGCAGTTCTTC.

The genes are TRBV10-1 and TRBJ2-3; 9 nucleotides agree with TRBD2. The germline V gene encodes CDR1 WNHNN and CDR2 SYGVQD (reference sequence). This CDR3 spans 16 amino acids. V was pared by 0 bases and J by 1 base, with 2 bases of the junction left unmatched. CDR3 sequence: CASSESKRGGTDTQYF. CDR3 bases: TGCGCCAGCAGTGAGTCGAAGCGGGGGGGCACAGATACGCAGTATTTT.

The chain joins TRBV7-4 to TRBJ2-1; TRBD1 matches 8 bases. The ends lost 6 bases at V and 5 bases at J; junction bases unmatched: 9. CDR1 is SGHVT, CDR2 SQSDAQ, per germline. The CDR3 is 15 residues long. For the CDR3, the DNA is TGTGCCAGCAGATGGACAGGGAAGGGGCACAATGAGCAGTTCTTC. It is translated as CASRWTGKGHNEQFF.

The J gene is TRBJ1-2, the V gene TRBV4-1, with 11 bases matching TRBD1. Trimming removed 5 bases from V and 5 bases from J; junction bases left unmatched: 4. This CDR3 contains 14 residues. Germline V gene sequence: CDR1 MGHRA, CDR2 YSYEKL. This chain's CDR3 is CASSGRDRGYGYTF. In DNA form, the CDR3 reads TGCGCCAGCAGCGGCCGGGACAGGGGGTATGGCTACACCTTC.

V usage is TRBV11-2 and J usage is TRBJ2-6; D remains ambiguous. Germline V CDR1 and CDR2: SGHAT, FQNNGV. This CDR3 has 17 amino acids. The V end was cut by 5 bases, the J end by 2 bases, with 16 bases between. The CDR3 region is CASSPPSWVAGANVLTF. In DNA, the CDR3 is TGTGCCAGCAGCCCCCCCTCATGGGTGGCTGGGGCCAACGTCCTGACTTTC.

The chain employs TRBV20-1 and TRBJ1-3, with 9 bases aligning to TRBD1. The CDR3 is 16 amino acids. With 6 bases clipped from V and 0 bases from J, the junction kept 9 bases outside the gene matches. The germline V gene has CDR1 DFQATT and CDR2 SNEGSKA (reference sequence). The CDR3 DNA follows: TGCAGTGCGTACCCGGGACAGGGATACTCTGGAAACACCATATATTTT. Encoded protein: CSAYPGQGYSGNTIYF.

The chain joins TRBV4-1 to TRBJ1-5; no firm D call. Germline V gene lookup returns CDR1 MGHRA and CDR2 YSYEKL. V was clipped by 1 base and J by 6 bases, with 10 bases between them. CDR3 length equals 14 residues. CDR3 amino acids: CASSQGRLGQPQHF. CDR3 DNA: TGCGCCAGCAGCCAAGGTCGTCTGGGTCAGCCCCAGCATTTT.

The V gene is TRBV19, the J gene TRBJ2-1; 7 nucleotides line up with TRBD2. This CDR3 has 15 residues. Germline CDR1 LNHDA, CDR2 SQIVND (reference sequence). The V and J ends lost 1 base and 8 bases, in that order; junction bases with no gene match: 8. CDR3: CASSIVVRGKDEQFF. The CDR3 DNA sequence: TGTGCCAGTAGTATAGTAGTGCGGGGGAAGGATGAGCAGTTCTTC.

The V gene is TRBV7-2, the J gene TRBJ2-1; D unclear. Per the germline V gene, CDR1 is SGHTA and CDR2 is FQGNSA. The CDR3 runs to 13 residues. The V gene lost 3 bases and the J gene lost 8 bases, with 11 bases spanning the gap. The CDR3 DNA follows: TGTGCCAGCAGCTTTAGGTCGAACGATGAGCAGTTCTTC. It is translated as CASSFRSNDEQFF.